Listed below are T cell receptor beta chains from one sample, sequenced in a study of blood T cell repertoires in COVID-19. Produced via immunoSEQ multiplex PCR; TCRdb's table is partial and in-frame only. The sample has 95,000 to 150,000 clones, around nine tenths seen once. The specimen was peripheral blood. The source is a human donor in a cohort sampled during active COVID-19. The CDR3 runs from the conserved cysteine through the conserved F or W. The order of the fields is D gene, clone size, V gene, J gene, CDR3 DNA, CDR3 protein. A D gene is named only where the DNA matches it firmly. Rows give clone size only sometimes, using once, few, many, or a class for an expanded clone.

NA	NA	TRBV18	TRBJ1-3	TGTGCCAGCTCACCACAACAGAGCTCTGGAAACACCATATATTTT	CASSPQQSSGNTIYF
NA	NA	TRBV30	TRBJ1-4	TGTGCCTGGAGATCACAGGGTGGGGAAAAACTGTTTTTT	CAWRSQGGEKLFF
NA	NA	TRBV6-5	TRBJ1-4	TGTGCCAGCATCGTGGGACTGGGGGGTGAAAAACTGTTTTTT	CASIVGLGGEKLFF
NA	NA	TRBV6-6	TRBJ1-5	TGTGCCAGCAGTTACCAGTTTCAGCCCCAGCATTTT	CASSYQFQPQHF
TRBD1	NA	TRBV28	TRBJ1-2	TGTGCCAGCAGTTTAGGGCAGGGGGCAGGAGGCTACACCTTC	CASSLGQGAGGYTF
NA	NA	TRBV9	TRBJ1-3	TGTGCCAGCAGCGTAGACTTGGGGCTTGGAAACACCATATATTTT	CASSVDLGLGNTIYF
TRBD2	NA	TRBV4-2	TRBJ2-1	TGTGCCAGCAGCGGCGGGGACTACGGCTACAATGAGCAGTTCTTC	CASSGGDYGYNEQFF
TRBD1	NA	TRBV9	TRBJ1-1	TGTGCCAGCAGTTCTACAGGGGGCGGGACTGAAGCTTTCTTT	CASSSTGGGTEAFF
TRBD2	NA	TRBV19	TRBJ2-3	TGTGCCAGTAGTATAGCTTACGCGGGGGGGTCAGATACGCAGTATTTT	CASSIAYAGGSDTQYF
NA	NA	TRBV27	TRBJ2-3	TGTGCCAGCAGTTTAGGGGCCAATGGAGATACGCAGTATTTT	CASSLGANGDTQYF
TRBD2	NA	TRBV5-1	TRBJ2-3	TGCGCCAGCAGAACCTCCGGGACTAGCGGGATTGGTGGCACAGATACGCAGTATTTT	CASRTSGTSGIGGTDTQYF
NA	NA	TRBV11-2	TRBJ1-1	TGTGCCAGTGGGGAGAGGGACACTGAAGCTTTCTTT	CASGERDTEAFF
NA	NA	TRBV9	TRBJ2-5	TGTGCCAGCAGCGTAGGGGGGCTACAAGAGACCCAGTACTTC	CASSVGGLQETQYF
TRBD1	few	TRBV29-1	TRBJ1-5	TGCAGCGTCGGGACAGGGGGTCAGCCCCAGCATTTT	CSVGTGGQPQHF
NA	NA	TRBV5-1	TRBJ2-1	TGCGCCAGCAGCTTGACGGCCACGCAGGGTGAGCAGTTCTTC	CASSLTATQGEQFF
TRBD1	NA	TRBV25-1	TRBJ1-1	TGTGCCGTCGCACCGGGACAGGGGAGTTGGGACACTGAAGCTTTCTTT	CAVAPGQGSWDTEAFF
NA	NA	TRBV4-1	TRBJ2-2	TGCGCCAGCAGCCAAGGACGACAGGATCTCGAGAACACCGGGGAGCTGTTTTTT	CASSQGRQDLENTGELFF
TRBD1	once	TRBV2	TRBJ2-2	TGTGCCAGCACCCGGGACAGCTACACCGGGGAGCTGTTTTTT	CASTRDSYTGELFF
TRBD2	NA	TRBV6-5	TRBJ2-4	TGTGCCAGCAGTTCCAGCGGGGGGGTAAACATTCAGTACTTC	CASSSSGGVNIQYF
NA	NA	TRBV5-1	TRBJ2-7	TGCGCCAGCAGCTCTTCCTACGAGCAGTACTTC	CASSSSYEQYF
TRBD2	NA	TRBV28	TRBJ2-4	TGTGCCAGCAGTTTATGGCGGACTAGCGGGCTGAACATTCAGTACTTC	CASSLWRTSGLNIQYF
NA	NA	TRBV10-2	TRBJ2-7	TGCGCCAGCAGTGAGATTGGGTCGCGGGCCCAATCCTACGAGCAGTACTTC	CASSEIGSRAQSYEQYF